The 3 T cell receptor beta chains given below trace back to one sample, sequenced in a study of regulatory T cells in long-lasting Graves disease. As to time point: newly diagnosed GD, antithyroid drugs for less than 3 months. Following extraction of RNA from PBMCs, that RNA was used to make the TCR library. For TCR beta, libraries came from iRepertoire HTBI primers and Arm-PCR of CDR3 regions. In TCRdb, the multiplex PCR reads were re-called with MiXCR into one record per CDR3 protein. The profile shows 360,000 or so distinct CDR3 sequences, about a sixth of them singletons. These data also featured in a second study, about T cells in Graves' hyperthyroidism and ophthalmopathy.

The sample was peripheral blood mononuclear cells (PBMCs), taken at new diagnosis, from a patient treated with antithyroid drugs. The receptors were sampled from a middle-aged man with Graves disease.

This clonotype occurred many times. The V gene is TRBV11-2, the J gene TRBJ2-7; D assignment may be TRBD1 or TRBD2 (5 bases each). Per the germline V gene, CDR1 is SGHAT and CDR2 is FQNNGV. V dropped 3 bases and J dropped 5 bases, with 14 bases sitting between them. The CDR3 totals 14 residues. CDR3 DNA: TGTGCCAGCAGCTTCTCCCCCAGGGACCACGAGCAGTACTTC. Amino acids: CASSFSPRDHEQYF. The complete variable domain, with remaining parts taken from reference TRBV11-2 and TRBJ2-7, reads EAGVAQSPRYKIIEKRQSVAFWCNPISGHATLYWYQQILGQGPKLLIQFQNNGVVDDSQLPKDRFSAERLKGVDSTLKIQPAKLEDSAVYLCASSFSPRDHEQYFGPGTRLTVT.

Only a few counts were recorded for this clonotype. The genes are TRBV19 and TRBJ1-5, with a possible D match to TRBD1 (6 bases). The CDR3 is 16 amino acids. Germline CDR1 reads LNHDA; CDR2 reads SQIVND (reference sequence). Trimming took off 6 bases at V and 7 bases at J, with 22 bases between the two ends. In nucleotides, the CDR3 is TGTGCCAGTAGAAACCCCCCGGGACATATTTCACAGCCCCAGCATTTT. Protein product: CASRNPPGHISQPQHF.

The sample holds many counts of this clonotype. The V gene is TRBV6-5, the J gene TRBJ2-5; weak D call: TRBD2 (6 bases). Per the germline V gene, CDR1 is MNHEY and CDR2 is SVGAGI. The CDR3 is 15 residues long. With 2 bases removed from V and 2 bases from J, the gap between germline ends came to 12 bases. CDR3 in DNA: TGTGCCAGCAGTTACGTCAGGAGGGTACAAGAGACCCAGTACTTC. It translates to CASSYVRRVQETQYF.